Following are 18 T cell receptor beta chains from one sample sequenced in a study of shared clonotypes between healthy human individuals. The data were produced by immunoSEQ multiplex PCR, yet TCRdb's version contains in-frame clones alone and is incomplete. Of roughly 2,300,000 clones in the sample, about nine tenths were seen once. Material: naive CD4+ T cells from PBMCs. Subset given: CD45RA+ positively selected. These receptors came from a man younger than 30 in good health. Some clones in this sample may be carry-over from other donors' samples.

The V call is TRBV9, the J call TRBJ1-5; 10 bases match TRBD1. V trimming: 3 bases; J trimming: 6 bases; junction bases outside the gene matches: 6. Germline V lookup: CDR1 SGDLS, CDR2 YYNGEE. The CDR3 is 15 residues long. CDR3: CASSEGQGVGQPQHF. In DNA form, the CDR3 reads TGTGCCAGCAGCGAAGGACAGGGGGTGGGTCAGCCCCAGCATTTT. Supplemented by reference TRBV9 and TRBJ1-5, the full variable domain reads DSGVTQTPKHLITATGQRVTLRCSPRSGDLSVYWYQQSLDQGLQFLIQYYNGEERAKGNILERFSAQQFPDLHSELNLSSLELGDSALYFCASSEGQGVGQPQHFGDGTRLSIL.

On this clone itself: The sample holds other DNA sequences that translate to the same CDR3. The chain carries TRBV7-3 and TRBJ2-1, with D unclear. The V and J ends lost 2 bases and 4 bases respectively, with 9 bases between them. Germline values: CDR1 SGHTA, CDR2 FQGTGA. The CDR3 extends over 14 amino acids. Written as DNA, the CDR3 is TGTGCCAGCAGCTTAGATCCCTCTTACAATGAGCAGTTCTTC. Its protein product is CASSLDPSYNEQFF.

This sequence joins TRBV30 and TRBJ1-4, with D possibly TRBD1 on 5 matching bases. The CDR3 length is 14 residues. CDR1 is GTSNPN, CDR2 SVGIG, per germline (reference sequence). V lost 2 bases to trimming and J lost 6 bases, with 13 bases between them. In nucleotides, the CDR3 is TGTGCCTGGAGTCAGGGCAGGGCGGATGAAAAACTGTTTTTT. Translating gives CAWSQGRADEKLFF.

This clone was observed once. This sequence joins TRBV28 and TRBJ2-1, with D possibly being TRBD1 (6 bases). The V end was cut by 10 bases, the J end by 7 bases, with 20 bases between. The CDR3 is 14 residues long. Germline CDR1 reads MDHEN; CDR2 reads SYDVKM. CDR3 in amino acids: CATLRGQRVNEQFF. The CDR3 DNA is TGTGCCACCCTTCGAGGACAGAGGGTTAATGAGCAGTTCTTC.

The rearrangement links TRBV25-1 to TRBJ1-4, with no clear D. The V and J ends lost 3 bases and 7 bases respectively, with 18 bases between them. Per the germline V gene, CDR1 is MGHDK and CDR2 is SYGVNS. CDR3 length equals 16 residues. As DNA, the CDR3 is TGTGCCAGCAGTGAGGTGACGGGCGCCGCCCTTGAAAAACTGTTTTTT. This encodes CASSEVTGAALEKLFF.

The CDR3 spells CASSRGLAGRNEQFF. CDR3 nucleotides: TGTGCCAGCAGCAGAGGACTAGCGGGGCGCAATGAGCAGTTCTTC. The V and J genes are TRBV5-4 and TRBJ2-1; 12 bases are shared with TRBD2. Germline V CDR1 and CDR2: SGHNT, YYREEE (reference sequence). The CDR3 is made up of 15 amino acids. V was clipped by 4 bases and J by 6 bases; unmatched bases: 5.

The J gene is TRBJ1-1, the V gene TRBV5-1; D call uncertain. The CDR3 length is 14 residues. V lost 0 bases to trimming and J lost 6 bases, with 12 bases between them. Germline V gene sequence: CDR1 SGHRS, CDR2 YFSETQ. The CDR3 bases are TGCGCCAGCAGCTTGGTGGAGGCAGTGGCTGAAGCTTTCTTT. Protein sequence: CASSLVEAVAEAFF.

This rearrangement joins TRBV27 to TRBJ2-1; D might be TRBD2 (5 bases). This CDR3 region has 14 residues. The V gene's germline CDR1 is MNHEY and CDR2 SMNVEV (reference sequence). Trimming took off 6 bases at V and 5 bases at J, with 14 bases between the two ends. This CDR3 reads CASRAGPGDNEQFF. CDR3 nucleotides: TGTGCCAGCAGGGCCGGGCCCGGGGACAATGAGCAGTTCTTC.

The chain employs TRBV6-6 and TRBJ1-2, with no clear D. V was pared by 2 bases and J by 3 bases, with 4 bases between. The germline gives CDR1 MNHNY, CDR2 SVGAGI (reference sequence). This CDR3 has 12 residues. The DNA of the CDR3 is TGTGCCAGCAGTTACAGGGACTATGGCTACACCTTC. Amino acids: CASSYRDYGYTF.

The chain's CDR3 is CASSPYETASTYEQYF. The CDR3 DNA reads as TGTGCCAGCTCACCATACGAGACAGCTTCAACCTACGAGCAGTACTTC. V gene TRBV18 combines with J gene TRBJ2-7, with a possible D match to TRBD1 (5 bases). The CDR3 consists of 16 residues. The V and J ends lost 2 bases and 2 bases respectively, with 16 bases between them. Germline V gene sequence: CDR1 KGHSH, CDR2 LQKENI.

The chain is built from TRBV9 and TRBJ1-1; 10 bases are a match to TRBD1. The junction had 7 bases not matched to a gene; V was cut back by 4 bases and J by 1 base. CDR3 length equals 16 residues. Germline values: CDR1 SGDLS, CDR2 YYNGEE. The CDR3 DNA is TGTGCCAGCAGCCCCAGACAGGGGGCGGGGAACACTGAAGCTTTCTTT. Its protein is CASSPRQGAGNTEAFF.

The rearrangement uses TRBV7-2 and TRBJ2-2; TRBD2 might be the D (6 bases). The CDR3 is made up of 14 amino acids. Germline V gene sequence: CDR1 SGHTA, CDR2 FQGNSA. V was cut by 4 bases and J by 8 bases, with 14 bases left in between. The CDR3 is CASSYDRDLGELFF. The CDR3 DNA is TGTGCCAGCAGCTATGACCGGGACTTAGGGGAGCTGTTTTTT.

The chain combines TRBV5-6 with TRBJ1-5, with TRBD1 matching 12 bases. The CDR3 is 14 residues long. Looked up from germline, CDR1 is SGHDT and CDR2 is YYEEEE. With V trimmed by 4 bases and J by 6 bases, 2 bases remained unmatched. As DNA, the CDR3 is TGTGCCAGCAGCGTGGGACAGGGGGCTCAGCCCCAGCATTTT. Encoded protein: CASSVGQGAQPQHF.

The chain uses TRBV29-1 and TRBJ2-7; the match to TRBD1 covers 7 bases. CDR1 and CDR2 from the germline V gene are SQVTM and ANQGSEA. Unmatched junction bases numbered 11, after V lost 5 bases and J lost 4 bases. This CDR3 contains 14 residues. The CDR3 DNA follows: TGCAGCGTTCTGACGGGCAGGGGGAGTTACGAGCAGTACTTC. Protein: CSVLTGRGSYEQYF.

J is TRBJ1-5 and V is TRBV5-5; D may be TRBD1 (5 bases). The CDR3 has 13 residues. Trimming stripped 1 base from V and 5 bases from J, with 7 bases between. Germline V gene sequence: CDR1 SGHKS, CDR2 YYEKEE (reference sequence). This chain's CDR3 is CASSLMGDQPQHF. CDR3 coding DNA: TGTGCCAGCAGCTTGATGGGGGATCAGCCCCAGCATTTT.

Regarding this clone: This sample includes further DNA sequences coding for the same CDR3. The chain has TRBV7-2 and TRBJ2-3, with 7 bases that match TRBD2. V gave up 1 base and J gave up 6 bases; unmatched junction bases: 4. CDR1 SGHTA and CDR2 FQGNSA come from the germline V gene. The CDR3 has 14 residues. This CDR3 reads CASSLGTSGDTQYF. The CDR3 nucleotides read TGTGCCAGCAGCTTAGGGACTAGTGGTGATACGCAGTATTTT.

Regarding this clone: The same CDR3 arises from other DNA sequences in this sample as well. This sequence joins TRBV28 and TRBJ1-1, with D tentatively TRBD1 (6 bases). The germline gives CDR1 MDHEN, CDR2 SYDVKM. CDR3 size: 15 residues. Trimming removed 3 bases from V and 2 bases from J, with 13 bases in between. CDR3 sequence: CASSLGGAPNTEAFF. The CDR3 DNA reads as TGTGCCAGCAGTTTGGGGGGCGCTCCAAACACTGAAGCTTTCTTT.

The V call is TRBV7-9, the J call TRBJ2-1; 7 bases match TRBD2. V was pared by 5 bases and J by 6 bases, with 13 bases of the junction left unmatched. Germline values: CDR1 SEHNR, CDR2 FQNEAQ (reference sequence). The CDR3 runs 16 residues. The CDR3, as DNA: TGTGCCAGCAGCCCCTTACTCGCGGGAGTCCTCAATGAGCAGTTCTTC. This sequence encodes CASSPLLAGVLNEQFF.